These 12 T cell receptor beta chains share one sample of origin, sequenced in a study of blood T cell repertoires in COVID-19. TCRdb's copy holds only in-frame clones and misses some; the assay was immunoSEQ multiplex PCR. The sample yields about 220,000 clones, roughly 89% seen once. The sequencing sample was made of PBMCs or T cells enriched from blood (not recorded which). The receptor source for this set is a woman aged 25 to 39 with acute COVID-19.

CDR3 coding DNA: TGTGCCAGCAGCCAGACAGGGCTTCAAGAGACCCAGTACTTC. Protein: CASSQTGLQETQYF. The chain recombines TRBV7-2 with TRBJ2-5; 7 bases agree with TRBD1. The CDR3 length is 14 residues. CDR1 SGHTA and CDR2 FQGNSA come from the germline V gene. The J segment lost 2 bases and the V segment lost 5 bases, leaving 5 bases of the junction unmatched. Complete variable domain (other parts from reference TRBV7-2 and TRBJ2-5): GAGVSQSPSNKVTEKGKDVELRCDPISGHTALYWYRQSLGQGLEFLIYFQGNSAPDKSGLPSDRFSAERTGGSVSTLTIQRTQQEDSAVYLCASSQTGLQETQYFGPGTRLLVL.

V usage is TRBV29-1 and J usage is TRBJ2-1, with 10 bases identical to TRBD2. CDR3 length: 14 residues. The J segment lost 8 bases and the V segment lost 4 bases, leaving 8 bases of the junction unmatched. Germline V gene sequence: CDR1 SQVTM, CDR2 ANQGSEA. The CDR3 reads CSVGTSGQGDEQFF. CDR3 nucleotide sequence: TGCAGCGTTGGGACTAGCGGACAGGGAGATGAGCAGTTCTTC.

This clone appeared a few times. The V call is TRBV6-4, the J call TRBJ1-2, with 9 bases identical to TRBD1. The germline V gene encodes CDR1 MRHNA and CDR2 SNTAGT. V lost 1 base to trimming and J lost 11 bases; unmatched junction nucleotides: 14. This CDR3 has 16 amino acids. CDR3 DNA sequence: TGTGCCAGCAGTGACTATCCCGGGACAGGGATCCAACGGTACACCTTC. Encoded protein: CASSDYPGTGIQRYTF.

The rearrangement joins TRBV2 to TRBJ1-2, with D tentatively TRBD1 (5 bases). V lost 6 bases, J lost 8 bases, and 19 bases lay in between. In germline, CDR1 is SNHLY, CDR2 FYNNEI. This CDR3 spans 14 amino acids. This CDR3 reads CASSGDGGVGGYTF. The CDR3 nucleotides read TGTGCCAGCAGCGGGGACGGGGGGGTAGGAGGCTACACCTTC.

Written as DNA, the CDR3 is TGTGCCAGCAGTGCGCAGATTAGCAATCAGCCCCAGCATTTT. Translation gives CASSAQISNQPQHF. The chain recombines TRBV2 with TRBJ1-5; no firm D call. Deletions cut 4 bases from V and 0 bases from J, with 7 bases between. This CDR3 has 14 residues. Germline-derived CDR1 and CDR2 are SNHLY and FYNNEI.

The J gene is TRBJ2-3, the V gene TRBV6-2 or TRBV6-3; 8 nucleotides agree with TRBD2. The CDR3 contains 19 residues. The ends lost 0 bases at V and 0 bases at J; junction bases unmatched: 11. The germline V gene has CDR1 MNHEY and CDR2 SVGEGT. DNA for the CDR3: TGTGCCAGCAGTTACTCGCCGGGGGGGCGGGACACTAGCACAGATACGCAGTATTTT. Translation gives CASSYSPGGRDTSTDTQYF.

This clone appeared a single time. The rearrangement joins TRBV3-1 (or the pseudogene TRBV3-2) to TRBJ1-1, with no clear D. The CDR3 runs to 14 residues. Trimming stripped 4 bases from V and 5 bases from J, with 14 bases between. Germline CDR1 and CDR2: LGHDT and YNNKEL (reference sequence). CDR3 nucleotide sequence: TGTGCCAGCAGCCTGAGCCTCACGGGAACTGAAGCTTTCTTT. Amino acid sequence: CASSLSLTGTEAFF.

This sequence joins TRBV6-6 and TRBJ1-2, with unresolved D. This CDR3 is 14 amino acids long. From germline, CDR1 is MNHNY and CDR2 SVGAGI (reference sequence). V was cut by 6 bases and J by 3 bases, with 14 bases left in between. The CDR3 here is CASSLEEGYYGYTF. The DNA for the CDR3 is TGTGCCAGCAGCTTGGAGGAAGGTTACTATGGCTACACCTTC.

The genes are TRBV7-9 and TRBJ1-2; 8 nucleotides line up with TRBD1. The CDR3 is 16 residues long. J lost 3 bases, V lost 1 base, and 7 bases had no gene match. Per germline, CDR1 SEHNR and CDR2 FQNEAQ (reference sequence). The CDR3, as DNA: TGTGCCAGCAGCTTAGGTGCGTCAGGGGGCGACTATGGCTACACCTTC. Protein: CASSLGASGGDYGYTF.

CDR3 bases: TGTGCCAGCAGTCTTTTTTTCGCGGGGGGCCAAAACAATGAGCAGTTCTTC. Encoded protein: CASSLFFAGGQNNEQFF. The chain uses TRBV7-2 and TRBJ2-1, with 8 bases lining up with TRBD2. The CDR3 is made up of 17 amino acids. CDR1 and CDR2 from the germline V gene are SGHTA and FQGNSA. Trimming at V came to 6 bases and at J to 5 bases, leaving 15 bases not matched to a gene.

The chain couples TRBV10-2 to TRBJ1-2; TRBD1 might be the D (6 bases). The CDR3 totals 16 residues. V shed 6 bases and J shed 2 bases, with 19 bases lying between them. Germline-derived CDR1 and CDR2 are WSHSY and SAAADI. In DNA, the CDR3 is TGCGCCAGCAGACGATGGGGGGGTGGACAGAACTATGGCTACACCTTC. Encoded protein: CASRRWGGGQNYGYTF.

The rearrangement links TRBV19 to TRBJ1-4, with a possible D match to TRBD1 (6 bases). From germline, CDR1 is LNHDA and CDR2 SQIVND (reference sequence). There are 14 residues in the CDR3. Trimming pared 9 bases from V and 4 bases from J, leaving 15 bases between. The CDR3 DNA is TGTGCCAGCAGTGCCGGACAGCTTAATGAAAAACTGTTTTTT. Protein product: CASSAGQLNEKLFF.